The 18 T cell receptor beta chains below all came from one sample that was sequenced in a study of T cell responses to AZD1222 COVID-19 vaccine. Some clones are missing from TCRdb's copy, which holds only in-frame ones; the method was immunoSEQ multiplex PCR. The sample consists of about 130,000 clones, 75% to 90% of them appearing once. This sample comprised peripheral blood, obtained on day 0 of AZD1222 vaccination. These receptors all stem from an adult in good health.

The chain employs TRBV10-2 and TRBJ1-1, with D unresolved. Trimming took 10 bases from V and 3 from J, leaving 12 bases between them. The CDR3 runs to 12 residues. In germline, CDR1 is WSHSY, CDR2 SAAADI. In nucleotides, the CDR3 is TGCGCCATCCAGTTTGGGGACACTGAAGCTTTCTTT. Its translation: CAIQFGDTEAFF.

This clone was observed once. The J gene is TRBJ1-2, the V gene TRBV18; no definite D call. Germline CDR1 KGHSH, CDR2 LQKENI. The CDR3 is 14 residues long. Between the trimmed V and J ends, which lost 0 bases and 0 bases, there was a span of 5 bases. CDR3 in amino acids: CASSPPSANYGYTF. CDR3 sequence (DNA): TGTGCCAGCTCACCACCGTCAGCTAACTATGGCTACACCTTC.

This clone was observed a single time. The chain couples TRBV6-5 to TRBJ1-6; D is uncertain. Trimming took 8 bases from V and 0 from J, leaving 8 bases between them. CDR1 and CDR2 from the germline V gene are MNHEY and SVGAGI. The length of the CDR3 is 14 residues. The CDR3 DNA reads as TGTGCCAGCGGAGGGAGCTCCTATAATTCACCCCTCCACTTT. Protein product: CASGGSSYNSPLHF.

CDR3 sequence reads: CASSDLKGSPLHF. The CDR3 DNA sequence: TGTGCCAGCAGTGATCTGAAGGGATCACCCCTCCACTTT. The V gene is TRBV2, the J gene TRBJ1-6; D gene ambiguous. Trimming shortened V by 3 bases and J by 10 bases, and 10 bases separated the two germline ends. The CDR3 contains 13 residues. Germline V gene sequence: CDR1 SNHLY, CDR2 FYNNEI.

The chain uses TRBV20-1 and TRBJ1-4, with D maybe TRBD1 (6 bases). CDR1 is DFQATT, CDR2 SNEGSKA, per germline (reference sequence). The CDR3 loop spans 11 amino acids. CDR3 in amino acids: CSVGGDEKLFF. The DNA of the CDR3 is TGCAGCGTGGGGGGCGATGAAAAACTGTTTTTT.

The chain links TRBV5-1 to TRBJ1-6, with D unclear. CDR1 and CDR2 (germline): SGHRS, YFSETQ. The CDR3 spans 12 residues. V was clipped by 0 bases and J by 8 bases, with 3 bases between them. The CDR3 sequence is CASSLDHSPLHF. The CDR3 coding sequence is TGCGCCAGCAGCTTGGACCATTCACCCCTCCACTTT.

The V and J genes are TRBV9 and TRBJ1-2; unclear D gene. V lost 2 bases to trimming and J lost 3 bases, with 17 bases between them. The CDR3 loop spans 16 amino acids. The germline V gene has CDR1 SGDLS and CDR2 YYNGEE. CDR3 in amino acids: CASSVHRTPLDYGYTF. As DNA, the CDR3 is TGTGCCAGCAGCGTCCACAGAACCCCCCTAGACTATGGCTACACCTTC.

The chain recombines TRBV5-1 with TRBJ2-5, with D unclear. Germline V gene data show CDR1 as SGHRS and CDR2 as YFSETQ. The CDR3 spans 11 residues. Trimming left V 4 bases short and J 4 bases short, with 5 bases between. As DNA, the CDR3 is TGCGCCAGCAGCCTATTAGAGACCCAGTACTTC. Protein sequence: CASSLLETQYF.

This clone turned up a few times. J is TRBJ1-2 and V is TRBV9; 10 bases are a match to TRBD1. V gave up 3 bases and J gave up 8 bases; unmatched junction bases: 7. Germline V lookup: CDR1 SGDLS, CDR2 YYNGEE. The CDR3 loop spans 14 amino acids. Here the CDR3 reads CASSAGDRGRGYTF. The CDR3 region has the DNA TGTGCCAGCAGCGCGGGGGACAGGGGAAGAGGCTACACCTTC.

In nucleotides, the CDR3 is TGTGCCAGCACCCCACGCGCAAACTATGGCTACACCTTC. It codes for CASTPRANYGYTF. This rearrangement joins TRBV6-6 to TRBJ1-2, with D unresolved. Germline V lookup: CDR1 MNHNY, CDR2 SVGAGI (reference sequence). The length of the CDR3 is 13 residues. V gave up 7 bases and J gave up 2 bases, with 11 bases separating them.

The V gene is TRBV5-1, the J gene TRBJ1-1; D is ambiguous. V shed 6 bases and J shed 5 bases, with 11 bases lying between them. The CDR3 sequence is 12 residues long. Germline CDR1 is SGHRS and CDR2 is YFSETQ. DNA for the CDR3: TGCGCCAGCATGGGGATGGCGACTGAAGCTTTCTTT. It yields the protein CASMGMATEAFF.

The rearrangement joins TRBV2 to TRBJ2-5; D perhaps matches TRBD1 (5 bases). Germline-derived CDR1 and CDR2 are SNHLY and FYNNEI. The CDR3 consists of 14 residues. V lost 7 bases, J lost 2 bases, and 14 bases lay in between. The CDR3 nucleotides read TGTGCCAGCAAGCAAGGGGCAATTCAAGAGACCCAGTACTTC. It translates to CASKQGAIQETQYF.

The chain has TRBV6-4 and TRBJ1-6; tentative D call: TRBD1 (6 bases). CDR3 length: 14 residues. Trimming left V 6 bases short and J 8 bases short, with 14 bases between. The germline V gene has CDR1 MRHNA and CDR2 SNTAGT. The CDR3 bases are TGTGCCAGCAGGAGGACAAGGGGGGATTCACCCCTCCACTTT. Its translation: CASRRTRGDSPLHF.

This clone showed up just once. CDR3: CASSPDGNYGYTF. Written as DNA, the CDR3 is TGTGCCAGCAGCCCCGACGGGAACTATGGCTACACCTTC. The V gene is TRBV6-5, the J gene TRBJ1-2; D call uncertain. The germline V gene encodes CDR1 MNHEY and CDR2 SVGAGI. V lost 6 bases to trimming and J lost 2 bases, with 10 bases between them. This CDR3 has 13 amino acids.

J is TRBJ1-2 and V is TRBV25-1; D call uncertain. The V end was cut by 3 bases, the J end by 0 bases, with 17 bases between. Germline assignment: CDR1 MGHDK and CDR2 SYGVNS. The CDR3 is made up of 17 amino acids. The CDR3: CASSEYRGGTANYGYTF. The CDR3, as DNA: TGTGCCAGCAGTGAGTATCGTGGTGGCACAGCTAACTATGGCTACACCTTC.

This clone appeared a few times. Here the CDR3 reads CASSPWTSGRDTQYF. CDR3 DNA sequence: TGTGCCAGCAGCCCCTGGACTAGCGGGAGGGATACGCAGTATTTT. The rearrangement joins TRBV5-4 to TRBJ2-3; 14 bases map to TRBD2. CDR3 length: 15 residues. CDR1 SGHNT and CDR2 YYREEE come from the germline V gene (reference sequence). J gave up 6 bases and V 4 bases, and 4 bases lay outside the gene matches.

This chain uses TRBV15 with TRBJ1-6, with D possibly matching TRBD1 (5 bases). The V end lost 2 bases, the J end lost 2 bases, and 10 bases lay between the germline ends. CDR3 length: 16 residues. Per the germline V gene, CDR1 is LNHNV and CDR2 is YYDKDF (reference sequence). CDR3 bases: TGTGCCACCAGCAGACTAAGGGACCCCTATAATTCACCCCTCCACTTT. Protein sequence: CATSRLRDPYNSPLHF.

This sequence joins TRBV3-1 (or the pseudogene TRBV3-2) and TRBJ2-5; D is uncertain. Between the trimmed V and J ends, which lost 3 bases and 2 bases, there was a span of 10 bases. This CDR3 region has 14 residues. Looked up from germline, CDR1 is LGHDT and CDR2 is YNNKEL (reference sequence). DNA for the CDR3: TGTGCCAGCAGCCATCTCGGCGGACAAGAGACCCAGTACTTC. Protein product: CASSHLGGQETQYF.